Below are 11 T cell receptor beta chains sequenced from a single sample in a study of blood T cells in healthy people across ages. Primers used in a second PCR of roughly 6 to 11 cycles were a sample-barcoded 5' primer and a J-beta primer mix. TCRdb processed the 5' RACE reads anew with MiXCR; each CDR3 protein has one entry. The table shows 1.5 million to 2 million distinct CDR3 sequences, with more than 35% occurring only once. Sequenced sample: blood. Receptors originate from a human donor in good health.

The rearrangement links TRBV28 to TRBJ1-5, with TRBD1 as a possible D gene (5 bases). Per the germline V gene, CDR1 is MDHEN and CDR2 is SYDVKM. This CDR3 has 14 amino acids. V was trimmed by 8 bases and J by 7 bases, leaving 18 bases between them. CDR3 region: CASEGAGSLQPQHF. The DNA of the CDR3 is TGTGCCAGCGAGGGAGCAGGGTCATTGCAGCCCCAGCATTTT.

The DNA for the CDR3 is TGTGCCAGCAGTTTTTCAGCGGGGGGGCCGGATACGCAGTATTTT. This gives the protein CASSFSAGGPDTQYF. The chain is built from TRBV27 and TRBJ2-3; the match to TRBD2 covers 10 bases. J gave up 6 bases and V 3 bases, and 6 bases lay outside the gene matches. The length of the CDR3 is 15 residues. CDR1 and CDR2 (germline): MNHEY, SMNVEV (reference sequence).

This clonotype was observed at least ten times. The chain joins TRBV4-2 to TRBJ2-3; D gene unclear. There are 15 residues in the CDR3. Germline V gene sequence: CDR1 LGHNA, CDR2 YNFKEQ. Deletions cut 4 bases from V and 0 bases from J, with 11 bases between. CDR3 in DNA: TGTGCCAGCAGCCCGACTCAATCTAGCACAGATACGCAGTATTTT. Protein sequence: CASSPTQSSTDTQYF.

This rearrangement joins TRBV28 to TRBJ1-5; no firm D call. Between the trimmed V and J ends, which lost 6 bases and 15 bases, there was a span of 9 bases. The CDR3 runs to 9 residues. Germline CDR1 is MDHEN and CDR2 is SYDVKM. In DNA, the CDR3 is TGTGCCAGCAGCCTCATGGGGCATTTT. As protein: CASSLMGHF.

The chain has TRBV5-1 and TRBJ2-5, with D possibly being TRBD1 (5 bases). V gave up 0 bases and J gave up 4 bases, with 10 bases separating them. This CDR3 region has 14 residues. CDR1 and CDR2 (germline): SGHRS, YFSETQ. CDR3 DNA: TGCGCCAGCAGCTTGGTCGGACATGGAGAGACCCAGTACTTC. This codes for CASSLVGHGETQYF.

V is TRBV20-1 and J is TRBJ2-1; 9 bases line up with TRBD1. The germline gives CDR1 DFQATT, CDR2 SNEGSKA (reference sequence). The CDR3 sequence is 15 residues long. The junction had 12 bases not matched to a gene; V was cut back by 5 bases and J by 7 bases. In DNA form, the CDR3 reads TGCAGTGCTGCCCGTTCCGGGACAGGGCGAAATGAGCAGTTCTTC. The encoded protein is CSAARSGTGRNEQFF.

The V and J genes are TRBV30 and TRBJ2-1; D is tentatively TRBD1 or TRBD2 (5 bases each). CDR3 length: 13 amino acids. The V end lost 5 bases, the J end lost 0 bases, and 8 bases lay between the germline ends. Germline values: CDR1 GTSNPN, CDR2 SVGIG (reference sequence). The CDR3 DNA sequence: TGTGCCTGGGGGGGAAGCTCCTACAATGAGCAGTTCTTC. It codes for CAWGGSSYNEQFF.

The CDR3, as DNA: TGTGCCAGCAGTGAAGCGACACAGGGGGCGGCTCAGCCCCAGCATTTT. This sequence encodes CASSEATQGAAQPQHF. This rearrangement joins TRBV6-1 to TRBJ1-5, with 9 nucleotides matching TRBD1. Per germline, CDR1 MNHNS and CDR2 SASEGT. This CDR3 region has 16 residues. The junction had 6 bases not matched to a gene; V was cut back by 0 bases and J by 6 bases.

This clonotype was detected a few times. V and J are TRBV3-1 and TRBJ2-7, with D perhaps TRBD2 (5 bases). V shed 0 bases and J shed 1 base, with 10 bases lying between them. Germline loops: CDR1 LGHDT, CDR2 YNNKEL (reference sequence). This CDR3 contains 15 residues. The CDR3 DNA reads TGTGCCAGCAGCCAAGAAACCTCGGGATCCTACGAGCAGTACTTC. Its translation is CASSQETSGSYEQYF.

V gene TRBV7-2 combines with J gene TRBJ2-1; either TRBD1 or TRBD2 may fit D (5 bases each). The germline V and J ends were trimmed by 5 bases and 9 bases, with 32 bases remaining between them. The CDR3 sequence is 19 residues long. The germline gives CDR1 SGHTA, CDR2 FQGNSA. The CDR3 here is CASSPRGSPWGFSWGEQFF. The CDR3 DNA reads as TGTGCCAGCAGCCCGCGTGGATCGCCTTGGGGGTTTTCTTGGGGTGAGCAGTTCTTC.

Only a few counts were recorded for this clonotype. The chain has TRBV6-2 or TRBV6-3 and TRBJ2-1; tentative D call: TRBD2 (7 bases). Per the germline V gene, CDR1 is MNHEY and CDR2 is SVGEGT. Trimming took off 3 bases at V and 3 bases at J, with 12 bases between the two ends. The CDR3 extends over 15 amino acids. CDR3 region: CASSYLGGDYNEQFF. The CDR3 DNA follows: TGTGCCAGCAGTTATCTAGGGGGGGACTACAATGAGCAGTTCTTC.